These T cell receptor beta chains were read from a single sample in a study of OX40 agonist ivuxolimab in advanced cancers. Libraries were prepared by immunoSEQ multiplex PCR; TCRdb keeps only in-frame clonotypes and omits some of them. This table has about 27,000 clones, 81% appearing once. The sample was CD4+ or CD8+ T cells sorted from blood, taken in a trial of the OX40 agonist ivuxolimab. These TCRs come from an adult with an advanced solid tumor such as melanoma, head and neck, liver or kidney cancer. CDR3s include the opening cysteine and the closing phenylalanine or tryptophan. Fields, in order: V gene, D gene, clone size, J gene, CDR3 protein, CDR3 DNA. The D gene is left open where the match is weak. The size of a clone is reported for some rows only, either as once, few or many, or as a class for expanded clones.

V gene: TRBV7-3; D gene: .; clone size: once; J gene: TRBJ2-5; CDR3 protein: CASSPLGAYDGETQYF; CDR3 DNA: TGTGCCAGCAGCCCGTTGGGGGCGTACGATGGAGAGACCCAGTACTTC
V gene: TRBV4-1; D gene: TRBD2; clone size: .; J gene: TRBJ2-5; CDR3 protein: CASSQEAPFSGGPQETQYF; CDR3 DNA: TGCGCCAGCAGCCAAGAGGCCCCCTTTAGCGGGGGACCCCAAGAGACCCAGTACTTC
V gene: TRBV19; D gene: .; clone size: .; J gene: TRBJ2-2; CDR3 protein: CASSALVRTGELFF; CDR3 DNA: TGTGCCAGTTCCGCCCTAGTTCGCACCGGGGAGCTGTTTTTT
V gene: TRBV6-5; D gene: TRBD2; clone size: .; J gene: TRBJ2-3; CDR3 protein: CASSYSSGKADTQYF; CDR3 DNA: TGTGCCAGCAGTTACTCCAGCGGGAAGGCAGATACGCAGTATTTT
V gene: TRBV27; D gene: .; clone size: .; J gene: TRBJ2-5; CDR3 protein: CASSLSPQETQYF; CDR3 DNA: TGTGCCAGCAGTTTGTCCCCGCAAGAGACCCAGTACTTC
V gene: TRBV9; D gene: TRBD1; clone size: .; J gene: TRBJ1-1; CDR3 protein: CASSGQGLNTEAFF; CDR3 DNA: TGTGCCAGCAGCGGACAGGGCTTGAACACTGAAGCTTTCTTT
V gene: TRBV9; D gene: .; clone size: .; J gene: TRBJ2-1; CDR3 protein: CASSVEVQYNEQFF; CDR3 DNA: TGTGCCAGCAGCGTAGAGGTCCAATACAATGAGCAGTTCTTC
V gene: TRBV14; D gene: .; clone size: .; J gene: TRBJ2-5; CDR3 protein: CASSHNQETQYF; CDR3 DNA: TGTGCCAGCAGTCATAACCAAGAGACCCAGTACTTC
V gene: TRBV5-6; D gene: .; clone size: .; J gene: TRBJ2-7; CDR3 protein: CASSLARRESYEQYF; CDR3 DNA: TGTGCCAGCAGCTTGGCCCGTAGGGAGTCCTACGAGCAGTACTTC
V gene: TRBV4-1; D gene: .; clone size: .; J gene: TRBJ2-5; CDR3 protein: CASSQGRGPELPSENKETQYF; CDR3 DNA: TGCGCCAGCAGCCAAGGACGCGGACCGGAGCTACCGTCTGAGAATAAAGAGACCCAGTACTTC
V gene: TRBV29-1; D gene: TRBD1; clone size: once; J gene: TRBJ1-2; CDR3 protein: CSVGGGAGYGYTF; CDR3 DNA: TGCAGCGTTGGAGGGGGCGCTGGCTATGGCTACACCTTC
V gene: TRBV9; D gene: .; clone size: .; J gene: TRBJ1-6; CDR3 protein: CASSVGSTGSSPLHF; CDR3 DNA: TGTGCCAGCAGCGTAGGAAGTACAGGAAGTTCACCCCTCCACTTT
V gene: TRBV5-6; D gene: TRBD1; clone size: .; J gene: TRBJ2-7; CDR3 protein: CASSYEGRGQAVEQYF; CDR3 DNA: TGTGCCAGCAGCTATGAGGGTCGGGGACAGGCCGTGGAGCAGTACTTC
V gene: TRBV9; D gene: .; clone size: .; J gene: TRBJ2-3; CDR3 protein: CASSLKTGSDTQYF; CDR3 DNA: TGTGCCAGCAGCTTAAAAACAGGGTCAGATACGCAGTATTTT
V gene: TRBV2; D gene: TRBD1; clone size: few; J gene: TRBJ1-5; CDR3 protein: CASRIGGQSNQPQHF; CDR3 DNA: TGTGCCAGCAGGATTGGGGGACAGAGCAATCAGCCCCAGCATTTT
V gene: TRBV18; D gene: TRBD2; clone size: .; J gene: TRBJ2-1; CDR3 protein: CASSPTGTTGGNEQFF; CDR3 DNA: TGTGCCAGCTCACCCACCGGGACCACGGGAGGCAATGAGCAGTTCTTC
V gene: TRBV6-5; D gene: .; clone size: .; J gene: TRBJ1-6; CDR3 protein: CASSYSDSFNSPLHF; CDR3 DNA: TGTGCCAGCAGTTACTCGGACAGCTTTAATTCACCCCTCCACTTT
V gene: TRBV29-1; D gene: .; clone size: .; J gene: TRBJ2-5; CDR3 protein: CSGRLETQYF; CDR3 DNA: TGCAGCGGGCGCTTGGAGACCCAGTACTTC
V gene: TRBV27; D gene: TRBD2; clone size: .; J gene: TRBJ2-3; CDR3 protein: CASSLSIHGREELDTQYF; CDR3 DNA: TGTGCCAGCAGTTTATCGATACACGGGCGGGAGGAGTTGGATACGCAGTATTTT
V gene: TRBV11-2; D gene: TRBD1; clone size: .; J gene: TRBJ2-1; CDR3 protein: CASSLGQGANEQFF; CDR3 DNA: TGTGCCAGCAGCTTAGGACAGGGGGCAAATGAGCAGTTCTTC
V gene: TRBV25-1; D gene: .; clone size: .; J gene: TRBJ2-7; CDR3 protein: CASSDLRDGTYEQYF; CDR3 DNA: TGTGCCAGCAGTGACCTCCGGGACGGCACCTACGAGCAGTACTTC
V gene: TRBV2; D gene: .; clone size: .; J gene: TRBJ2-2; CDR3 protein: CASSERAGELFF; CDR3 DNA: TGTGCCAGCAGTGAAAGGGCCGGGGAGCTGTTTTTT
V gene: TRBV11-2; D gene: TRBD1; clone size: .; J gene: TRBJ2-3; CDR3 protein: CASSSDRAWGTDTQYF; CDR3 DNA: TGTGCCAGCAGCTCGGACAGGGCGTGGGGCACAGATACGCAGTATTTT
V gene: TRBV4-2; D gene: TRBD2; clone size: once; J gene: TRBJ2-7; CDR3 protein: CASSQDSGRGKEQYF; CDR3 DNA: TGTGCCAGCAGCCAAGACAGCGGGAGAGGAAAGGAGCAGTACTTC
V gene: TRBV2; D gene: .; clone size: .; J gene: TRBJ2-1; CDR3 protein: CASTPWPRSSYNEQFF; CDR3 DNA: TGTGCCAGCACCCCCTGGCCCCGGAGTTCCTACAATGAGCAGTTCTTC
V gene: TRBV2; D gene: .; clone size: once; J gene: TRBJ2-7; CDR3 protein: CASSAPALMAGEQYF; CDR3 DNA: TGTGCCAGCAGTGCCCCGGCACTAATGGCGGGTGAGCAGTACTTC